Each of the 12 T cell receptor beta chains below was sequenced from the same sample in a study of vaccination effects on CD4 cells after COVID-19. Data came from immunoSEQ multiplex PCR; TCRdb stores just in-frame clones and leaves some out. The table records about 12,000 clones, roughly 70% of them present only once. ViraFEST expansion of antigen-specific CD4+ T cells with viral peptide pools preceded sequencing. The culture ran for 10 days before CD4+ T cells were isolated. As their vaccination, participants received two doses of either BNT162b2 or mRNA-1273. Antigens of these TCRs are unknown. The material sequenced was CD4+ T cells from PBMCs cultured with SARS-CoV-2 spike peptides, taken after COVID-19 vaccination. The receptors were sampled from a human donor who received a COVID-19 vaccine.

The chain employs TRBV6-2 or TRBV6-3 and TRBJ1-1; D unclear. V shed 2 bases and J shed 0 bases, with 13 bases lying between them. The germline V gene has CDR1 MNHEY and CDR2 SVGEGT. The CDR3 contains 16 residues. In nucleotides, the CDR3 is TGTGCCAGCAGTTACGGGATCAAAAGTATGAACACTGAAGCTTTCTTT. Its protein product is CASSYGIKSMNTEAFF.

This clone appeared a single time. The rearrangement links TRBV6-2 or TRBV6-3 to TRBJ2-6; weak D call: TRBD2 (5 bases). The CDR3 loop spans 15 amino acids. V lost 0 bases and J lost 2, with 5 bases in between. Per germline, CDR1 MNHEY and CDR2 SVGEGT. The CDR3 DNA is TGTGCCAGCAGTTACTCACTAGCTGGGGCCAACGTCCTGACTTTC. Protein product: CASSYSLAGANVLTF.

This chain joins TRBV5-1 and TRBJ1-2; 7 bases are shared with TRBD1. Germline V gives CDR1 SGHRS, CDR2 YFSETQ. With 1 base clipped from V and 10 bases from J, the junction kept 13 bases outside the gene matches. The CDR3 contains 15 residues. Here the CDR3 reads CASSLRSRGGYLYTF. The CDR3, as DNA: TGCGCCAGCAGCTTGAGGAGCAGGGGGGGTTATCTCTACACCTTC.

This clone appeared once. The V and J genes are TRBV6-5 and TRBJ1-2; possibly TRBD1 for D (6 bases). V was trimmed by 5 bases and J by 2 bases, leaving 9 bases between them. Germline values: CDR1 MNHEY, CDR2 SVGAGI. The CDR3 runs 13 residues. The CDR3 DNA sequence: TGTGCCAGCAGTCGAGGGGGGAACTATGGCTACACCTTC. The encoded protein is CASSRGGNYGYTF.

This clone appeared a single time. The chain carries TRBV18 and TRBJ2-1; 7 bases fit TRBD1. Germline assignment: CDR1 KGHSH and CDR2 LQKENI. The CDR3 length is 16 residues. The junction had 12 bases not matched to a gene; V was cut back by 5 bases and J by 5 bases. CDR3 in DNA: TGTGCCAGCTCAACCCACAGGGGTCGAACTGACAATGAGCAGTTCTTC. This encodes CASSTHRGRTDNEQFF. Filled out from reference TRBV18 and TRBJ2-1, the complete variable domain reads NAGVMQNPRHLVRRRGQEARLRCSPMKGHSHVYWYRQLPEEGLKFMVYLQKENIIDESGMPKERFSAEFPKEGPSILRIQQVVRGDSAAYFCASSTHRGRTDNEQFFGPGTRLTVL.

This clone has a single count. The V gene is TRBV12-5, the J gene TRBJ2-1; 12 bases match TRBD2. This CDR3 comprises 18 residues. In germline, CDR1 is LGHNT, CDR2 FRNRAP. J lost 0 bases, V lost 2 bases, and 5 bases had no gene match. The CDR3 is CASGLRLAGAPSYNEQFF. Here the CDR3 DNA reads TGTGCTAGTGGTTTGAGACTAGCGGGAGCCCCCTCCTACAATGAGCAGTTCTTC.

The rearrangement joins TRBV19 to TRBJ1-2; D gene unclear. Trimming stripped 3 bases from V and 4 bases from J, with 12 bases between. This CDR3 has 14 amino acids. Germline CDR1 is LNHDA and CDR2 is SQIVND (reference sequence). The CDR3 loop reads CASSMRAGFYGYTF. DNA for the CDR3: TGTGCCAGTAGTATGAGGGCAGGCTTCTATGGCTACACCTTC.

In this sample, this clone is medium-sized. The rearrangement uses TRBV18 and TRBJ1-2; D is ambiguous. The V gene lost 3 bases and the J gene lost 4 bases, with 12 bases spanning the gap. There are 14 residues in the CDR3. Looked up from germline, CDR1 is KGHSH and CDR2 is LQKENI. CDR3 sequence (DNA): TGTGCCAGCTCACCGGACCCTCGGGGCTATGGCTACACCTTC. It translates to CASSPDPRGYGYTF.

The chain recombines TRBV27 with TRBJ2-7, with D possibly TRBD2 on 6 matching bases. V lost 3 bases to trimming and J lost 5 bases, with 11 bases between them. The length of the CDR3 is 13 residues. Germline V gene lookup returns CDR1 MNHEY and CDR2 SMNVEV (reference sequence). Here the CDR3 DNA reads TGTGCCAGCAGTTTCCCCTCTAGCGACGAGCAGTACTTC. Protein: CASSFPSSDEQYF.

The rearrangement links TRBV6-1 to TRBJ2-7; D not certain. From germline, CDR1 is MNHNS and CDR2 SASEGT. V lost 1 base and J lost 4, with 8 bases in between. The CDR3 extends over 13 amino acids. Written as DNA, the CDR3 is TGTGCCAGCAGTGAAGGATATCCTTACGAGCAGTACTTC. Translation gives CASSEGYPYEQYF.

This chain joins TRBV24-1 and TRBJ1-1; TRBD1 aligns across 7 bases. The CDR3 is made up of 17 amino acids. Germline CDR1 reads KGHDR; CDR2 reads SFDVKD. Germline trimming cut 5 bases from V and 1 base from J; bases unmatched to any gene: 12. This CDR3 reads CATSAPPGQDSNTEAFF. The CDR3 nucleotides are TGTGCCACCAGTGCCCCTCCCGGACAGGACTCGAACACTGAAGCTTTCTTT.

This clone rates as medium-sized. This chain connects TRBV30 to TRBJ2-7, with D unresolved. V gave up 1 base and J gave up 2 bases, with 15 bases separating them. CDR1 is GTSNPN, CDR2 SVGIG, per germline (reference sequence). CDR3 length equals 15 residues. This chain's CDR3 is CAWSGRAGATYEQYF. The CDR3 coding sequence is TGTGCCTGGAGTGGAAGGGCAGGAGCTACCTACGAGCAGTACTTC. Looking up the rest from reference TRBV30 and TRBJ2-7 gives the full variable domain: SQTIHQWPATLVQPVGSPLSLECTVEGTSNPNLYWYRQAAGRGLQLLFYSVGIGQISSEVPQNLSASRPQDRQFILSSKKLLLSDSGFYLCAWSGRAGATYEQYFGPGTRLTVT.